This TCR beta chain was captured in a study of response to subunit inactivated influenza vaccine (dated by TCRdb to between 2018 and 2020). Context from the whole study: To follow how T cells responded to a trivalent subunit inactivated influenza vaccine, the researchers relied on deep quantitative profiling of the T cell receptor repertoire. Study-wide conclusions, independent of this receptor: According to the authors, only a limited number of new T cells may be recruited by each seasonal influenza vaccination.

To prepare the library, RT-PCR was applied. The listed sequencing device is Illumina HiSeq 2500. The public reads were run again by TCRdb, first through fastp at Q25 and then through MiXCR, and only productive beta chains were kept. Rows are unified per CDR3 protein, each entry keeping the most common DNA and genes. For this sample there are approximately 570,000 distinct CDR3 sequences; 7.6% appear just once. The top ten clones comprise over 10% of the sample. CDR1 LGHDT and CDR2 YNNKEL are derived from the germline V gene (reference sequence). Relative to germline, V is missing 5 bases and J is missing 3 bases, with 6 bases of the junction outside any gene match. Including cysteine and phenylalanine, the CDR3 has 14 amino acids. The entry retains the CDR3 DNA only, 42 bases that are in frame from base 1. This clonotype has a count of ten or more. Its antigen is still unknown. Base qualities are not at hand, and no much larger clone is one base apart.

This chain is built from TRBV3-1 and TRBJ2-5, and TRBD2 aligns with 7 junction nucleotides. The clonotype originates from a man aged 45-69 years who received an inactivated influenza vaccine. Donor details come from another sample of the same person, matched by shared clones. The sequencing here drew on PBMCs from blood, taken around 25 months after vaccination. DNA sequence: TGTGCCAGCAGCAGCGGTGGGGGGGAAGAGACCCAGTACTTC. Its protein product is CASSSGGGEETQYF.